Given below is one T cell receptor beta chain in context. The DNA is omitted, as the CDR3 cannot be located on it reliably, and the CDR3 follows TCRdb's listing. The sample belongs to a study of T cell repertoires in aging, cancer and after chemotherapy. Amplification of TCR beta used genomic DNA extracted from peripheral blood. Germline values: CDR1 SGHRS, CDR2 YFSETQ. 19 amino acids form the CDR3, both terminal residues included. Multiplex touch-down PCR with TRB-A/B primers amplified rearranged V-D-J TRB sequences. TCRdb re-called the multiplex PCR reads with MiXCR, one entry per CDR3 protein. This table holds under 3,000 distinct CDR3 sequences, 26% found once.

The chain has TRBV5-1 and TRBJ2-7; TRBD1 is the table's D call and was not checked against the DNA. The sequencing sample was made of blood. The TCR sequence derives from a human donor in good health. The CDR3 loop reads CASSIYLCSVHGDRDEQYF.